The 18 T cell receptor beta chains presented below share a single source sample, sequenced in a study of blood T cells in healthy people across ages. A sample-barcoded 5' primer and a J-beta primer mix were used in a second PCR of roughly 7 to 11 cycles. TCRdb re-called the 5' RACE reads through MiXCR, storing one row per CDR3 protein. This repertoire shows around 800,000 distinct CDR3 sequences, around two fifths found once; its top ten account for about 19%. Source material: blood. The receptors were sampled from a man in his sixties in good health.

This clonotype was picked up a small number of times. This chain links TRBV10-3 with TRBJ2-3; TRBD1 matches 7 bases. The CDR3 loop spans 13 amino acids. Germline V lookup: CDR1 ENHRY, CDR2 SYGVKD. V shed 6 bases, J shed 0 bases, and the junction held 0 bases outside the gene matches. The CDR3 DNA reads TGTGCCATCAGGACAGGGAGCACAGATACGCAGTATTTT. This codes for CAIRTGSTDTQYF.

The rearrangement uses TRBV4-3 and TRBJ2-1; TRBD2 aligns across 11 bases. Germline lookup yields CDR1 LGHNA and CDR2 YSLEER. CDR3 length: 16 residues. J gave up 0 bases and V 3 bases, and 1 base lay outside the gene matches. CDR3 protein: CASSQLAGGSYNEQFF. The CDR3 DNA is TGCGCCAGCAGCCAGCTAGCGGGGGGCTCCTACAATGAGCAGTTCTTC.

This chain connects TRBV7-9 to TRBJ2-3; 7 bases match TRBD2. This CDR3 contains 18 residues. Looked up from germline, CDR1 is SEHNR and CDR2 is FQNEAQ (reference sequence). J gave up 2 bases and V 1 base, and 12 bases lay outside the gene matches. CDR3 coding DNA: TGTGCCAGCAGCTTAGATTCGGCGGGGGACTTCTACACAGATACGCAGTATTTT. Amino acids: CASSLDSAGDFYTDTQYF.

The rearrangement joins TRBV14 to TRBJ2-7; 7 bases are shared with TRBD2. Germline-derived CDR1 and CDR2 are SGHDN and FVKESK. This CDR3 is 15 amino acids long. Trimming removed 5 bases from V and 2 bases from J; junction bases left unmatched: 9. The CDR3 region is CASSRAGDRTYEQYF. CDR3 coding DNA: TGTGCCAGCAGCAGGGCGGGGGATCGCACCTACGAGCAGTACTTC.

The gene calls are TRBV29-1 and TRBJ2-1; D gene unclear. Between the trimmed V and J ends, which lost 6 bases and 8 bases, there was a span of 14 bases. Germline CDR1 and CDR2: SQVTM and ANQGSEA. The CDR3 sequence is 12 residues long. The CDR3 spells CSVPKGYDEQFF. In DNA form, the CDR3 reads TGCAGCGTCCCCAAAGGGTACGATGAGCAGTTCTTC.

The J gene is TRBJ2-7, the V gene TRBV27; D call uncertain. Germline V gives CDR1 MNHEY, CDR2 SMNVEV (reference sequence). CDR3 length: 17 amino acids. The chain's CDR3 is CGAQKVVLTAGLDEQYF. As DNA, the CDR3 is TGTGGCGCCCAGAAGGTTGTTTTAACAGCTGGGTTAGACGAGCAGTACTTC.

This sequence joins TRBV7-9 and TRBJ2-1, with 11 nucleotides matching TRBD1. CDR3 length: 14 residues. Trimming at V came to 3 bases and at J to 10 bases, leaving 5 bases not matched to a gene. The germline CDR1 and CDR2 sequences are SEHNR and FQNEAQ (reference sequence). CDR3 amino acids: CASSLGQGEYEQFF. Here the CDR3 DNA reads TGTGCCAGCAGCTTGGGACAGGGGGAGTACGAGCAGTTCTTC.

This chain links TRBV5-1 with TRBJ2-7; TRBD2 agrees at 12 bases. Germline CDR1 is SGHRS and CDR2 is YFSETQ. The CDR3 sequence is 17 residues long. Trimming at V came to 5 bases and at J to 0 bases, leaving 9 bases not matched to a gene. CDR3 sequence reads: CASRRLAGEQSSYEQYF. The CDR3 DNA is TGCGCCAGCAGACGACTAGCGGGGGAACAGAGCTCCTACGAGCAGTACTTC.

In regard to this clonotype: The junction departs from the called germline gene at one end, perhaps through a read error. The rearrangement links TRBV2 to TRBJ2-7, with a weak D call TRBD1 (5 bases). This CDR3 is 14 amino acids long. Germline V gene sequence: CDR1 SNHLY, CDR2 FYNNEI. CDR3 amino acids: CASKQDHFSYEQYF. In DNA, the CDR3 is TGTGCTAGCAAACAGGACCACTTCTCCTACGAGCAGTACTTC.

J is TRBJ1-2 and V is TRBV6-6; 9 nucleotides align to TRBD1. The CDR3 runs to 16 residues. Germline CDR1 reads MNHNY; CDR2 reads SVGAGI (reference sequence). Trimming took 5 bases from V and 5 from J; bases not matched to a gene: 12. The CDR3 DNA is TGTGCCAGCAGTGGGGCCGGGACAGGGATGGGATATGGCTACACCTTC. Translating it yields CASSGAGTGMGYGYTF.

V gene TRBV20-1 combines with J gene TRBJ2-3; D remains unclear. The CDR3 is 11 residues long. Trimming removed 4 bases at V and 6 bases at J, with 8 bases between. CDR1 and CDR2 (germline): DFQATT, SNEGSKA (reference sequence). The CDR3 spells CSAMFGDTQYF. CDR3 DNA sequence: TGCAGTGCTATGTTCGGCGATACGCAGTATTTT.

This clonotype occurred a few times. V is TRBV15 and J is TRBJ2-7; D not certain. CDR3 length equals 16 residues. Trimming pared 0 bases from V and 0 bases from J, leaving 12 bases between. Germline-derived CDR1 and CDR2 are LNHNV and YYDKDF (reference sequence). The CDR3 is CATSRDNTLSSYEQYF. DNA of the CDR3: TGTGCCACCAGCAGAGATAACACCCTTAGCTCCTACGAGCAGTACTTC. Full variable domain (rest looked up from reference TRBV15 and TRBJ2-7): DAMVIQNPRYQVTQFGKPVTLSCSQTLNHNVMYWYQQKSSQAPKLLFHYYDKDFNNEADTPDNFQSRRPNTSFCFLDIRSPGLGDTAMYLCATSRDNTLSSYEQYFGPGTRLTVT.

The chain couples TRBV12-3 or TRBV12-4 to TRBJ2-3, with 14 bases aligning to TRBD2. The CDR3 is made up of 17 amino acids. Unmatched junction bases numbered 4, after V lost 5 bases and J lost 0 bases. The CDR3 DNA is TGTGCCAGCAGTCGGACTAGCGGGGGGACTAGCACAGATACGCAGTATTTT. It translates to CASSRTSGGTSTDTQYF.

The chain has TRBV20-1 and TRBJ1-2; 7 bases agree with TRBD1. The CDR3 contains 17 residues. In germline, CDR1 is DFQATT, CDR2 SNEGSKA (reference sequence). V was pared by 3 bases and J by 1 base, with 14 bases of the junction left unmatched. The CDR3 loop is CSARVLKGTANNYGYTF. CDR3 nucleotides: TGCAGTGCTAGGGTACTTAAGGGGACAGCCAATAACTATGGCTACACCTTC.

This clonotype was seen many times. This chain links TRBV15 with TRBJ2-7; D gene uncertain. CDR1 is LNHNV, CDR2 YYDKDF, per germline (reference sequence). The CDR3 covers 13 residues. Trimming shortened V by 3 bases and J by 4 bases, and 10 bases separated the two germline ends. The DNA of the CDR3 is TGTGCCACCAGCAGCCCCGACACATACGAGCAGTACTTC. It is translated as CATSSPDTYEQYF.

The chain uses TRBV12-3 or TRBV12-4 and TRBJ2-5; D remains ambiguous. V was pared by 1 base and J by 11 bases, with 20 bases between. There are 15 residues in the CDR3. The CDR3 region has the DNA TGTGCCAGCAGTTTAGGAAGCTACCTCGGTAATGAGCAGTACTTC. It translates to CASSLGSYLGNEQYF.

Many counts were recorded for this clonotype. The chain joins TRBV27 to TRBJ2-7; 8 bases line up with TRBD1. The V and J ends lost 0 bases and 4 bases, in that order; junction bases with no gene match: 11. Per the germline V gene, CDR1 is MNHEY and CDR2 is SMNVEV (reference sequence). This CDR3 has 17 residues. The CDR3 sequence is CASSLSFLSDRGYEQYF. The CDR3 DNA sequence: TGTGCCAGCAGTTTATCGTTTCTGAGCGACAGGGGATACGAGCAGTACTTC.

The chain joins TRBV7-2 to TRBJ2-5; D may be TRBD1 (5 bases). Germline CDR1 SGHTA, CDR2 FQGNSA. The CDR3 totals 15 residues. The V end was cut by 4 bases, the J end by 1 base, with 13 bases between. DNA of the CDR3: TGTGCCAGCAGCTCCGTGAGAGACAGCCAAGAGACCCAGTACTTC. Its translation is CASSSVRDSQETQYF.